Only one count was recorded for the clone carrying this T cell receptor (beta chain). Its specificity is unknown. The data derive from a study of OX40 agonist ivuxolimab in advanced cancers. Study-wide findings and caveats: The antigens recognized by the expanded peripheral T cells, that is their antigen specificity, were not determined. At 0.1 to 3.0 mg/kg, CD4+ and CD8+ blood T cells expanded clonally by week 6.

The method was immunoSEQ multiplex PCR; TCRdb's version includes in-frame clones alone and lacks a portion of them. The sample holds 9,500 to 13,000 clones, just under 75% seen once. This CDR3 has 16 residues. V was clipped by 1 base and J by 1 base, with 14 bases between them. CDR1 and CDR2 from the germline V gene are SNHLY and FYNNEI. The gene calls are TRBV2 and TRBJ2-7, with a tentative D call TRBD1 (5 bases). This receptor was obtained from an adult with an advanced solid tumor such as melanoma, head and neck, liver or kidney cancer. Here the sequenced sample was CD4+ or CD8+ T cells sorted from blood, taken in a trial of the OX40 agonist ivuxolimab. The CDR3 loop reads CASSEVLGHPSYEQYF. The CDR3 coding sequence is TGTGCCAGCAGTGAAGTGCTAGGACACCCGTCCTACGAGCAGTACTTC.